The T cell receptor beta chain described here comes from a study of blood T cell repertoires in COVID-19. Study-wide background: Sites across the United States, Italy and Spain contributed samples from acute and convalescent COVID-19. The analysed material was cDNA or gDNA that came from T cells, B-cell-depleted T cells, or PBMCs.

The V gene's germline CDR1 is SGHAT and CDR2 FQNNGV. The ends were cut back, 5 bases at V and 3 bases at J, with 13 bases in the middle. The CDR3 has 14 residues. Per the original data handling: Counts of nucleated cells, estimated from reference gene primer amplification, were obtained. Some clones are missing from TCRdb's copy, which holds only in-frame ones; the method was immunoSEQ multiplex PCR. V and J calls and clone size follow that table, whereas D and trimming were derived from the DNA. Of 250,000 to 350,000 clones listed, around 86% are singletons. Sequencing was carried out using peripheral blood. J is TRBJ2-5 and V is TRBV11-2, with D possibly being TRBD1 (6 bases). This clonotype was sampled from a woman in her 40s who had recovered from COVID-19. The CDR3 nucleotides are TGTGCCAGCAGCCTCCAGGGGACCAAAGAGACCCAGTACTTC. Protein product: CASSLQGTKETQYF.